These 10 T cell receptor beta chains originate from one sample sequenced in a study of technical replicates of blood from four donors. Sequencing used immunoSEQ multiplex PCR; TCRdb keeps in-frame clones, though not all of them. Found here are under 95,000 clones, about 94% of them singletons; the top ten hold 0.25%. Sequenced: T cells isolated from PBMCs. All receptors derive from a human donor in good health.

CDR3 in amino acids: CASSSSGDRNTGELFF. CDR3 bases: TGTGCCAGCAGCTCTTCAGGGGACCGAAACACCGGGGAGCTGTTTTTT. The chain links TRBV5-5 to TRBJ2-2, with D possibly matching TRBD1 (6 bases). The CDR3 totals 16 residues. Trimming took 3 bases from V and 2 from J, leaving 14 bases between them. Germline V gives CDR1 SGHKS, CDR2 YYEKEE (reference sequence).

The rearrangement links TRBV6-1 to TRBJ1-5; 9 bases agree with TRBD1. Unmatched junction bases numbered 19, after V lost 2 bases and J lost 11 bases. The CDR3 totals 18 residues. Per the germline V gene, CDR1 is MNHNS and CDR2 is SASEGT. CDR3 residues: CASSESLSGQGPTSSQHF. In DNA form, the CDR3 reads TGTGCCAGCAGTGAAAGTCTCTCGGGACAGGGACCAACGTCGTCCCAGCATTTT.

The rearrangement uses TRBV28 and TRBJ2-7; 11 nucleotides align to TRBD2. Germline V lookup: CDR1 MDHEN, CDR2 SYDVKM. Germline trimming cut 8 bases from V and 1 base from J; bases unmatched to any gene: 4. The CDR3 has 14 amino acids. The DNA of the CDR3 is TGTGCCAGCCAAGGACTAGCGGGTTCCTACGAGCAGTACTTC. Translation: CASQGLAGSYEQYF.

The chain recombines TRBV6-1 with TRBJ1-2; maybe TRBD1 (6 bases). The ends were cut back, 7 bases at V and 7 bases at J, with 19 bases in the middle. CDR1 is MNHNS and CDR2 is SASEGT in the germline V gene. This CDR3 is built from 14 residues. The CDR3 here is CASMSQGFLLGYTF. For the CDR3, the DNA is TGTGCCAGCATGAGTCAGGGGTTTCTCCTTGGCTACACCTTC.

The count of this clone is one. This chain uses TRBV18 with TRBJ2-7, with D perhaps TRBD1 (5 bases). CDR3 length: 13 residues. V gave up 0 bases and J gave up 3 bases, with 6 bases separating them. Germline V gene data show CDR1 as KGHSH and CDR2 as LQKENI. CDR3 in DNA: TGTGCCAGCTCACCACCTCAGGGCTACGAGCAGTACTTC. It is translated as CASSPPQGYEQYF.

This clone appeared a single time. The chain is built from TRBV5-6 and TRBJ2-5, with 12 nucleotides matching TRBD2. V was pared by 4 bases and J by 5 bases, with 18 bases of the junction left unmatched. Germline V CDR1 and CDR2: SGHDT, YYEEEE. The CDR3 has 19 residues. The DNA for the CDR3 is TGTGCCAGCAGCCCAGCCGGGGGGCTAGCGGGAGGGCCGTTGGAGACCCAGTACTTC. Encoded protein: CASSPAGGLAGGPLETQYF.

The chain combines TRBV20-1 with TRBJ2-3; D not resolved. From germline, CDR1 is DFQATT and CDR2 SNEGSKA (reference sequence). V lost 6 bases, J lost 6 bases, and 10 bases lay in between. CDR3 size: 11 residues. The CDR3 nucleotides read TGCAGTGCGCTGAACCGGGATACGCAGTATTTT. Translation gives CSALNRDTQYF.

In nucleotides, the CDR3 is TGTGCTAGTGGCACGGACAGGTTCAGCACAGATACGCAGTATTTT. Residues: CASGTDRFSTDTQYF. The rearrangement uses TRBV12-5 and TRBJ2-3; TRBD1 agrees at 7 bases. J lost 0 bases, V lost 6 bases, and 6 bases had no gene match. The CDR3 length is 15 residues. The germline gives CDR1 LGHNT, CDR2 FRNRAP.

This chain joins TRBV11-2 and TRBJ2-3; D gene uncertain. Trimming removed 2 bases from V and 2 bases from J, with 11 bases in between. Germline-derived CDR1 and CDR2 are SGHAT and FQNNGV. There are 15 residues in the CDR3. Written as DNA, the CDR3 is TGTGCCAGCAGCTTATTCGGGTCCGACACAGATACGCAGTATTTT. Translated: CASSLFGSDTDTQYF.

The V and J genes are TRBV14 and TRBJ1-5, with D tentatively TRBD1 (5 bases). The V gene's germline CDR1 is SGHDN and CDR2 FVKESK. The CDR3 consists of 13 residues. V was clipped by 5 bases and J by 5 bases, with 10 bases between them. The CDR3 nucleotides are TGTGCCAGCAGCTCGACAGACTATCAGCCCCAGCATTTT. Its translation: CASSSTDYQPQHF. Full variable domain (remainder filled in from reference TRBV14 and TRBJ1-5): EAGVTQFPSHSVIEKGQTVTLRCDPISGHDNLYWYRRVMGKEIKFLLHFVKESKQDESGMPNNRFLAERTGGTYSTLKVQPAELEDSGVYFCASSSTDYQPQHFGDGTRLSIL.